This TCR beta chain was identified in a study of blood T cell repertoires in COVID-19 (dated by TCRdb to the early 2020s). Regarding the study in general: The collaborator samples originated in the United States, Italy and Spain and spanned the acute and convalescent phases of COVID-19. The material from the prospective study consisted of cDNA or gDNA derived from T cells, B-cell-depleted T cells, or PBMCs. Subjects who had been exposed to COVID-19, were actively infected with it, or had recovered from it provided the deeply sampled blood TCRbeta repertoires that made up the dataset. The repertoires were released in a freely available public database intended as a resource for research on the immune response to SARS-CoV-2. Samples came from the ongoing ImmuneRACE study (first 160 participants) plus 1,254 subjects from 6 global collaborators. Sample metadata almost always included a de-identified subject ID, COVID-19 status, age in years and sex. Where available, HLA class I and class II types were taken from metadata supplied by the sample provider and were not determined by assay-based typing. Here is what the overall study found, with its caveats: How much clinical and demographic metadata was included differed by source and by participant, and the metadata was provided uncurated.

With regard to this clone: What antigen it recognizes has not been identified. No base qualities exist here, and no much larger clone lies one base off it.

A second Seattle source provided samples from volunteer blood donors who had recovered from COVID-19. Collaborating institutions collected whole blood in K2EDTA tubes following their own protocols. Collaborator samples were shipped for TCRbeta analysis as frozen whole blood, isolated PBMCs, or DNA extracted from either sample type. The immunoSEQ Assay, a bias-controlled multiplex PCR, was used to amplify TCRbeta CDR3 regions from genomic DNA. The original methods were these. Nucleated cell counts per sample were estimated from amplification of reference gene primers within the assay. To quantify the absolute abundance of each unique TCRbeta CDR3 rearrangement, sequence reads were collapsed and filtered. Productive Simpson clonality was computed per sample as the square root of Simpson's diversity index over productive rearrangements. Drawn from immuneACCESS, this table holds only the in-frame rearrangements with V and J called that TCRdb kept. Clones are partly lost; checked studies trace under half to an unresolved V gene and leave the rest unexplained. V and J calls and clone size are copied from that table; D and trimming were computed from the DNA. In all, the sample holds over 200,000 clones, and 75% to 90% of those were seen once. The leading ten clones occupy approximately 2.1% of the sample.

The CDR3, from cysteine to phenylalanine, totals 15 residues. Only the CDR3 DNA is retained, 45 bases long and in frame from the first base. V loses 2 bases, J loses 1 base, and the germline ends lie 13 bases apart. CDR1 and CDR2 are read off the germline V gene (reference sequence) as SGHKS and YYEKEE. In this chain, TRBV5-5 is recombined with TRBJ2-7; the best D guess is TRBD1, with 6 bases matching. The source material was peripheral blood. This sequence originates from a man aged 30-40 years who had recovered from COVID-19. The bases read TGTGCCAGCAGCTTTGGTAGGGACACTTCCTACGAGCAGTACTTC. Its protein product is CASSFGRDTSYEQYF.